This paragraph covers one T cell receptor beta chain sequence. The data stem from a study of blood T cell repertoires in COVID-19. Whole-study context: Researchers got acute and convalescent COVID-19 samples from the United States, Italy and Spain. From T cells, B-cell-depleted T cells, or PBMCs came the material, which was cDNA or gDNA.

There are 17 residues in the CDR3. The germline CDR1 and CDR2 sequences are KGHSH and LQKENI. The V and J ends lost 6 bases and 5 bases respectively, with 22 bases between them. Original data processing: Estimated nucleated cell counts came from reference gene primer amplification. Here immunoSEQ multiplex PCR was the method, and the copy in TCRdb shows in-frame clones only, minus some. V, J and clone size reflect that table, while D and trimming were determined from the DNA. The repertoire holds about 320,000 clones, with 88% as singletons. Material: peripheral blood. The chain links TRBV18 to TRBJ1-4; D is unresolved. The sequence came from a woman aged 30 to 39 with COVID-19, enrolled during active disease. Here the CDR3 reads CASSLVPPGPGNEKLFF. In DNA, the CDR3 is TGTGCCAGCTCCCTAGTACCTCCGGGTCCTGGGAATGAAAAACTGTTTTTT. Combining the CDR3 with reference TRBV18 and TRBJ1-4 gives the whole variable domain NAGVMQNPRHLVRRRGQEARLRCSPMKGHSHVYWYRQLPEEGLKFMVYLQKENIIDESGMPKERFSAEFPKEGPSILRIQQVVRGDSAAYFCASSLVPPGPGNEKLFFGSGTQLSVL.